The 30 T cell receptor beta chains below come from one sample, sequenced in a study of beta chain features in type 1 diabetes. Isolated RNA was reverse transcribed in full, so expressed TCRB transcripts were sequenced. The protocol was immunoSEQ multiplex PCR, while the TCRdb copy is restricted to in-frame clones and leaves out a portion. The data show under 500,000 clones, with roughly 30% seen just once and around 0.065% held by the top ten. The specimen sequenced was naive CD4+ T cells from blood. All receptors come from a man aged 18 to 30 in good health.

This rearrangement joins TRBV9 to TRBJ2-5; 9 bases are shared with TRBD2. This CDR3 is 14 amino acids long. CDR1 and CDR2 from the germline V gene are SGDLS and YYNGEE. V shed 4 bases and J 2 bases; nucleotides not matched to a gene: 3. In DNA, the CDR3 is TGTGCCAGCAGCCGGACTAGCGCTCAAGAGACCCAGTACTTC. Its translation: CASSRTSAQETQYF.

V is TRBV25-1 and J is TRBJ1-1; D is uncertain. Trimming removed 7 bases at V and 2 bases at J, with 11 bases between. This CDR3 has 13 residues. Germline V gene sequence: CDR1 MGHDK, CDR2 SYGVNS. The CDR3 protein is CASKKLFNTEAFF. The CDR3 DNA reads TGTGCCAGCAAAAAACTCTTCAACACTGAAGCTTTCTTT.

A few counts support this clone. The rearrangement links TRBV7-9 to TRBJ2-1; TRBD2 agrees at 7 bases. With V trimmed by 2 bases and J by 7 bases, 8 bases remained unmatched. The CDR3 has 15 residues. Germline CDR1 is SEHNR and CDR2 is FQNEAQ (reference sequence). CDR3 sequence (DNA): TGTGCCAGCAGCTTATCAAATAGACTAGCAAATGAGCAGTTCTTC. Its protein product is CASSLSNRLANEQFF.

The rearrangement joins TRBV9 to TRBJ2-1; 7 bases are a match to TRBD2. Germline CDR1 SGDLS, CDR2 YYNGEE. The length of the CDR3 is 16 residues. V dropped 0 bases and J dropped 1; count of bases not matched to a gene: 4. CDR3 amino acids: CASSVELGGSYNEQFF. CDR3 sequence (DNA): TGTGCCAGCAGCGTAGAACTGGGAGGGTCCTACAATGAGCAGTTCTTC.

This clone showed up just once. The chain joins TRBV5-1 to TRBJ2-7; D may correspond to TRBD1 or TRBD2 (5 bases each). Germline lookup yields CDR1 SGHRS and CDR2 YFSETQ. Trimming took off 1 base at V and 6 bases at J, with 8 bases between the two ends. This CDR3 spans 12 amino acids. This CDR3 is CASSLRGTEQYF. In nucleotides, the CDR3 is TGCGCCAGCAGCTTGAGAGGGACCGAGCAGTACTTC. The full variable domain, with the rest looked up from reference TRBV5-1 and TRBJ2-7, is KAGVTQTPRYLIKTRGQQVTLSCSPISGHRSVSWYQQTPGQGLQFLFEYFSETQRNKGNFPGRFSGRQFSNSRSEMNVSTLELGDSALYLCASSLRGTEQYFGPGTRLTVT.

V usage is TRBV7-2 and J usage is TRBJ2-7; weak D call: TRBD1 (7 bases). Germline-derived CDR1 and CDR2 are SGHTA and FQGNSA. V gave up 5 bases and J gave up 2 bases, with 13 bases separating them. The CDR3 sequence is 14 residues long. For the CDR3, the DNA is TGTGCCAGCAGCCCCCAGGGGGGCACCTACGAGCAGTACTTC. Translation gives CASSPQGGTYEQYF. The whole variable domain, remainder taken from reference TRBV7-2 and TRBJ2-7, is GAGVSQSPSNKVTEKGKDVELRCDPISGHTALYWYRQSLGQGLEFLIYFQGNSAPDKSGLPSDRFSAERTGGSVSTLTIQRTQQEDSAVYLCASSPQGGTYEQYFGPGTRLTVT.

The chain carries TRBV4-3 and TRBJ1-5; D is ambiguous. Germline V CDR1 and CDR2: LGHNA, YSLEER. V lost 0 bases, J lost 1 base, and 7 bases lay in between. The CDR3 sequence is 15 residues long. The CDR3 bases are TGCGCCAGCAGCCAAGATTCGAGGAGCAATCAGCCCCAGCATTTT. The encoded protein is CASSQDSRSNQPQHF.

This clone was observed once. This rearrangement joins TRBV7-6 to TRBJ2-6, with D unclear. The germline gives CDR1 SGHVS, CDR2 FNYEAQ. V dropped 5 bases and J dropped 2 bases, with 16 bases sitting between them. The CDR3 length is 17 residues. The CDR3 sequence is CASSVAPRSTGANVLTF. The CDR3 region has the DNA TGTGCCAGCAGCGTCGCCCCTAGGTCCACTGGGGCCAACGTCCTGACTTTC. Full variable domain (remainder filled in from reference TRBV7-6 and TRBJ2-6): GAGVSQSPRYKVTKRGQDVALRCDPISGHVSLYWYRQALGQGPEFLTYFNYEAQQDKSGLPNDRFSAERPEGSISTLTIQRTEQRDSAMYRCASSVAPRSTGANVLTFGAGSRLTVL.

This clone was observed a few times. The CDR3 coding sequence is TGTGCCAGCAGCGTAGCCGAAGGGGGCTCCTACGAGCAGTACTTC. Its translation: CASSVAEGGSYEQYF. The genes are TRBV9 and TRBJ2-7, with D perhaps matching TRBD1 (6 bases). The V gene lost 0 bases and the J gene lost 0 bases, with 10 bases spanning the gap. Germline V gene data show CDR1 as SGDLS and CDR2 as YYNGEE. The CDR3 is 15 amino acids.

CDR3 nucleotide sequence: TGTGCCAGCAGTTTATCGTACGCCGGGACAGAGTCCAAGAGAACCCAGTACTTC. Encoded protein: CASSLSYAGTESKRTQYF. The V gene is TRBV27, the J gene TRBJ2-5; 7 bases map to TRBD1. The CDR3 sequence is 18 residues long. Trimming took 0 bases from V and 8 from J; bases not matched to a gene: 18. CDR1 is MNHEY and CDR2 is SMNVEV in the germline V gene (reference sequence).

The chain joins TRBV7-9 to TRBJ2-1; 7 nucleotides line up with TRBD2. Germline trimming cut 0 bases from V and 8 bases from J; bases unmatched to any gene: 7. CDR3 length: 15 amino acids. The V gene's germline CDR1 is SEHNR and CDR2 FQNEAQ (reference sequence). CDR3 region: CASSLAAGALDEQFF. DNA for the CDR3: TGTGCCAGCAGCTTAGCGGCGGGAGCGCTGGATGAGCAGTTCTTC.

This chain joins TRBV16 and TRBJ1-4; possible D gene TRBD1, 6 bases. V lost 4 bases and J 8 bases, leaving 17 bases between the germline ends. The CDR3 is made up of 15 amino acids. Germline CDR1 is KGHSY and CDR2 is FQNENV. The DNA of the CDR3 is TGTGCCAGCAGCCGAAACAGGGAGGGAAACGAAAAACTGTTTTTT. Protein sequence: CASSRNREGNEKLFF.

This clone was picked up a small number of times. The chain has TRBV7-9 and TRBJ1-5; TRBD1 matches 7 bases. This CDR3 is 11 amino acids long. Trimming removed 5 bases from V and 11 bases from J; junction bases left unmatched: 3. CDR1 and CDR2 from the germline V gene are SEHNR and FQNEAQ (reference sequence). CDR3 region: CASSDQGAQHF. DNA of the CDR3: TGTGCCAGCAGCGACCAGGGGGCCCAGCATTTT.

A word on this clone: Within the sample, other DNA sequences also encode this same CDR3. The chain uses TRBV10-3 and TRBJ2-5; D unclear. Trimming left V 2 bases short and J 5 bases short, with 3 bases between. Germline loops: CDR1 ENHRY, CDR2 SYGVKD. This CDR3 region has 11 residues. In DNA, the CDR3 is TGTGCCATCAGTGAGAGGGAGACCCAGTACTTC. Residues: CAISERETQYF.

This clone was recorded a few times. This CDR3 is CAWSVGIQGGWPQHF. The CDR3 nucleotides read TGTGCCTGGAGTGTAGGGATCCAGGGGGGATGGCCCCAGCATTTT. This sequence joins TRBV30 and TRBJ1-5; 7 bases are a match to TRBD1. The CDR3 has 15 residues. After removal of 0 bases from V and 9 bases from J, the junction contained 11 bases not matched to a gene. The germline gives CDR1 GTSNPN, CDR2 SVGIG (reference sequence).

The rearrangement joins TRBV10-3 to TRBJ2-1, with 12 bases lining up with TRBD2. Trimming took 6 bases from V and 6 from J; bases not matched to a gene: 3. The CDR3 is 14 residues long. Germline V lookup: CDR1 ENHRY, CDR2 SYGVKD. CDR3 DNA sequence: TGTGCCATCAGCGGACTAGCGGGATTCAATGAGCAGTTCTTC. Translated, it gives CAISGLAGFNEQFF.

The chain joins TRBV4-1 to TRBJ2-1; 9 positions agree with TRBD2. Germline V gene sequence: CDR1 MGHRA, CDR2 YSYEKL. This CDR3 contains 15 residues. The ends lost 2 bases at V and 7 bases at J; junction bases unmatched: 6. CDR3: CASSQPPLAGNEQFF. The CDR3 DNA sequence: TGCGCCAGCAGCCAACCCCCTCTAGCGGGAAATGAGCAGTTCTTC.

This clone was detected only a few times. The chain links TRBV10-3 to TRBJ2-1; D is unclear. The CDR3 is 14 amino acids. Per germline, CDR1 ENHRY and CDR2 SYGVKD. V was shortened by 4 bases and J by 3 bases, with 10 bases between the two germline ends. CDR3 in amino acids: CAISGADFYNEQFF. The CDR3 region has the DNA TGTGCCATCAGTGGGGCAGATTTCTACAATGAGCAGTTCTTC.

This clone has only a few counts. This sequence joins TRBV9 and TRBJ2-1; 10 positions agree with TRBD2. With 0 bases clipped from V and 5 bases from J, the junction kept 8 bases outside the gene matches. This CDR3 has 17 residues. Germline values: CDR1 SGDLS, CDR2 YYNGEE. The chain's CDR3 is CASSVVPSGSVNNEQFF. Here the CDR3 DNA reads TGTGCCAGCAGCGTAGTTCCTAGCGGGAGCGTCAACAATGAGCAGTTCTTC.

The rearrangement joins TRBV19 to TRBJ2-7; 7 bases are a match to TRBD1. The trim removed 4 bases at V and 6 bases at J, leaving 6 bases unmatched. This CDR3 contains 13 residues. Germline values: CDR1 LNHDA, CDR2 SQIVND (reference sequence). This CDR3 reads CASSTLTGTEQYF. Here the CDR3 DNA reads TGTGCCAGTAGTACCTTGACAGGGACCGAGCAGTACTTC.

The CDR3 coding sequence is TGTGCCTGGAGTTACGGGCTAGCGGGAGACGAGCAGTACTTC. It specifies CAWSYGLAGDEQYF. This chain links TRBV30 with TRBJ2-7; the match to TRBD2 covers 10 bases. The junction had 6 bases not matched to a gene; V was cut back by 2 bases and J by 5 bases. CDR1 is GTSNPN, CDR2 SVGIG, per germline (reference sequence). This CDR3 has 14 residues.

This clone was counted a few times. V usage is TRBV19 and J usage is TRBJ2-4; D ambiguous. This CDR3 contains 13 residues. Germline V gene data show CDR1 as LNHDA and CDR2 as SQIVND (reference sequence). V gave up 5 bases and J gave up 15 bases, with 20 bases separating them. In nucleotides, the CDR3 is TGTGCCAGTAGTTCCCCGGCCGCCACTGTTCGGTACTTC. As protein: CASSSPAATVRYF.

The chain's CDR3 is CAWRLWVGENNEQFF. The CDR3 nucleotides read TGTGCCTGGAGGCTTTGGGTTGGAGAAAACAATGAGCAGTTCTTC. This sequence joins TRBV30 and TRBJ2-1; the D is unclear. V shed 3 bases and J shed 5 bases, with 17 bases lying between them. This CDR3 is 15 amino acids long. Germline V CDR1 and CDR2: GTSNPN, SVGIG (reference sequence).

The table lists this clone with a few counts. The chain links TRBV6-5 to TRBJ2-6; 8 positions agree with TRBD1. This CDR3 has 15 amino acids. The trim removed 6 bases at V and 2 bases at J, leaving 3 bases unmatched. The germline gives CDR1 MNHEY, CDR2 SVGAGI. CDR3 in DNA: TGTGCCAGCAGGTCACAGGGGGCTGGGGCCAACGTCCTGACTTTC. Translating gives CASRSQGAGANVLTF.

The chain carries TRBV27 and TRBJ2-5, with 10 bases lining up with TRBD2. The CDR3 has 16 amino acids. With 4 bases clipped from V and 4 bases from J, the junction kept 9 bases outside the gene matches. Germline V gene lookup returns CDR1 MNHEY and CDR2 SMNVEV (reference sequence). The DNA for the CDR3 is TGTGCCAGCAGTTCCCTGGGGCTAGCGGGAGTAGAGACCCAGTACTTC. Its translation is CASSSLGLAGVETQYF.

The chain recombines TRBV7-9 with TRBJ2-1, with 11 bases that match TRBD1. The CDR3 length is 17 residues. CDR1 is SEHNR and CDR2 is FQNEAQ in the germline V gene (reference sequence). V dropped 5 bases and J dropped 5; count of bases not matched to a gene: 11. The CDR3 reads CASSPSGGQGGNNEQFF. CDR3 nucleotides: TGTGCCAGCAGCCCCTCGGGGGGACAGGGGGGGAACAATGAGCAGTTCTTC.

V and J are TRBV30 and TRBJ2-3; D perhaps matches TRBD2 (5 bases). V dropped 0 bases and J dropped 0 bases, with 13 bases sitting between them. This CDR3 is 16 amino acids long. CDR1 is GTSNPN and CDR2 is SVGIG in the germline V gene (reference sequence). CDR3 coding DNA: TGTGCCTGGAGTGTTGGGCACCGGACTAGCACAGATACGCAGTATTTT. Its protein product is CAWSVGHRTSTDTQYF.

The sample holds a few counts of this clone. This chain links TRBV7-2 with TRBJ1-2; D unresolved. The CDR3 sequence is 11 residues long. V dropped 8 bases and J dropped 5 bases, with 9 bases sitting between them. Germline V lookup: CDR1 SGHTA, CDR2 FQGNSA. The CDR3 loop is CASQLGYGYTF. The CDR3 region has the DNA TGTGCCAGCCAGCTGGGGTATGGCTACACCTTC.

The table lists this clone with a few counts. The V gene is TRBV29-1, the J gene TRBJ2-7; 7 bases align to TRBD2. The germline V gene encodes CDR1 SQVTM and CDR2 ANQGSEA. J gave up 5 bases and V 5 bases, and 6 bases lay outside the gene matches. The CDR3 runs to 12 residues. This chain's CDR3 is CSVRTGGDEQYF. The CDR3 DNA is TGCAGCGTTCGGACGGGGGGAGACGAGCAGTACTTC.

This clone came up once. The chain recombines TRBV30 with TRBJ2-2; TRBD1 aligns across 9 bases. Germline V gene data show CDR1 as GTSNPN and CDR2 as SVGIG (reference sequence). V shed 2 bases and J 1 base; nucleotides not matched to a gene: 2. CDR3 length: 15 amino acids. The CDR3 loop is CAWSPDRGNTGELFF. The CDR3 coding sequence is TGTGCCTGGAGTCCGGACAGGGGGAACACCGGGGAGCTGTTTTTT.